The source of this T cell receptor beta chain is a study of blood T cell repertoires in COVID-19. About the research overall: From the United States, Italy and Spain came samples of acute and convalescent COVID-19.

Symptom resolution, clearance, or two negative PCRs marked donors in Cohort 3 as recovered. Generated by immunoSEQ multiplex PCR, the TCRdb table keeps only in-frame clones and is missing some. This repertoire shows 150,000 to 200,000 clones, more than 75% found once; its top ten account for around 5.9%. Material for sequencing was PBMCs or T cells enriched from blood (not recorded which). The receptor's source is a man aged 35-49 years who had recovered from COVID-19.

In DNA, the CDR3 is TGTGCCAGCTCACCACCGGGGCAGGGGTTCGAGAAGCAGTACTTC. Residues: CASSPPGQGFEKQYF. V and J are TRBV18 and TRBJ2-7, with D possibly matching TRBD1 (6 bases). There are 15 residues in the CDR3. The germline V and J ends were trimmed by 0 bases and 8 bases, with 17 bases remaining between them. Germline CDR1 and CDR2: KGHSH and LQKENI.